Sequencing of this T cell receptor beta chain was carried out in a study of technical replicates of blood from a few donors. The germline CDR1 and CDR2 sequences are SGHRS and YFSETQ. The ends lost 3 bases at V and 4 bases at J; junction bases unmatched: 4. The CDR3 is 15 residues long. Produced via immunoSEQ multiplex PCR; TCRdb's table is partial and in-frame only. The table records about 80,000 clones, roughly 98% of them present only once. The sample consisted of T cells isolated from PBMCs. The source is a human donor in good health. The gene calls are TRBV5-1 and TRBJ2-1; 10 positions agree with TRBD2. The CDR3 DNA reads TGCGCCAGCAGCTCCTGGACTAGCGGTTACAATGAGCAGTTCTTC. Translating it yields CASSSWTSGYNEQFF.